A single T cell receptor (beta chain) is shown here with its context. Its antigen is as yet unknown. The data were taken from a study of T cell clonotyping in hematopoietic cell transplantation. TCRdb's copy holds only in-frame clones and misses some; the assay was immunoSEQ multiplex PCR. The sample yields roughly 40,000 clones, approximately 95% seen once. General study points: Higher Inverse Simpson Index values in graft donor and pretransplant recipient predicted broader posttransplant TCR diversity.

Source material: peripheral blood mononuclear cells. This clonotype was sampled from a man aged 25 to 40 in good health. Some clones in this sample may be carry-over from other donors' samples.

CDR3 nucleotides: TGTGCCAGAAGGCGTGAACACCAACAGGGGGCGGATGAAAAACTGTTTTTT. This encodes CARRREHQQGADEKLFF. The rearrangement joins TRBV5-3 to TRBJ1-4, with 9 bases that match TRBD1. TRBV5-3 is designated an ORF whose function remains uncertain. The CDR3 is made up of 17 amino acids. The V gene end was trimmed by 5 bases and the J gene end by 6 bases; junction bases not matched to a gene: 14.